This T cell receptor beta chain was sequenced for a study of blood T cell repertoires in COVID-19. The wider study: The cDNA or gDNA used as material had been derived from T cells, B-cell-depleted T cells, or PBMCs.

From germline, CDR1 is SNHLY and CDR2 FYNNEI. This CDR3 contains 15 residues. The V end was cut by 5 bases, the J end by 3 bases, with 16 bases between. TCRdb keeps only in-frame clones here, not all; method: immunoSEQ multiplex PCR. The sample records some 24,000 clones, 80% to 90% being singletons. Sequencing was carried out using peripheral blood. The V call is TRBV2, the J call TRBJ1-1; unclear D gene. This clonotype was sampled from a human donor in a cohort sampled during active COVID-19. In DNA, the CDR3 is TGTGCCAGCAGTCTAAACGGGGTACGAGACACTGAAGCTTTCTTT. Protein sequence: CASSLNGVRDTEAFF.